A single sample is the source of the 18 T cell receptor beta chains below, sequenced in a study of T cells in Graves' hyperthyroidism and ophthalmopathy. The source material, RNA transcripts, was used to amplify TCR beta CDR3 regions. First-round RT-PCR of the TCR CDR3 relied on the HTBI primer set. TCRdb re-called the multiplex PCR reads with MiXCR, one entry per CDR3 protein. The sample has hundreds of thousands of distinct CDR3 sequences, approximately 25% seen once. Sequencing was carried out using blood. All receptors come from a woman between 35 and 50 years old with Graves' ophthalmopathy.

This clonotype showed up many times. The rearrangement joins TRBV28 to TRBJ1-2; TRBD1 matches 10 bases. V was pared by 3 bases and J by 1 base, with 2 bases of the junction left unmatched. CDR1 is MDHEN and CDR2 is SYDVKM in the germline V gene. The CDR3 consists of 15 residues. This CDR3 is CASSFGDRGNYGYTF. CDR3 bases: TGTGCCAGCAGTTTTGGGGACAGGGGTAACTATGGCTACACCTTC.

V is TRBV6-2 or TRBV6-3 and J is TRBJ2-2; D is unclear. Germline V CDR1 and CDR2: MNHEY, SVGEGT. Trimming removed 7 bases at V and 0 bases at J, with 9 bases between. The CDR3 is 14 amino acids. The CDR3 DNA sequence: TGTGCCAGCACTCGGAGCGCGAACACCGGGGAGCTGTTTTTT. Protein product: CASTRSANTGELFF.

In its sample, this clonotype was seen a few times. A much larger clone is a single base away; this may be a read error. V gene TRBV28 combines with J gene TRBJ1-1; D may be TRBD1 (5 bases). V was pared by 5 bases and J by 11 bases, with 15 bases between. This CDR3 is built from 12 residues. CDR1 is MDHEN, CDR2 SYDVKM, per germline. The CDR3 region has the DNA TGTGCCAGCAGTAGGACACCGCCGGGGGCTTTCTTT. As protein: CASSRTPPGAFF. The complete variable domain, with remaining parts taken from reference TRBV28 and TRBJ1-1, reads DVKVTQSSRYLVKRTGEKVFLECVQDMDHENMFWYRQDPGLGLRLIYFSYDVKMKEKGDIPEGYSVSREKKERFSLILESASTNQTSMYLCASSRTPPGAFFGQGTRLTVV.

V and J are TRBV2 and TRBJ2-7; D tentatively fits TRBD1 or TRBD2 (6 bases each). V lost 9 bases and J lost 5, with 14 bases in between. This CDR3 has 12 amino acids. The germline gives CDR1 SNHLY, CDR2 FYNNEI. CDR3 residues: CASVQGGNEQYF. Written as DNA, the CDR3 is TGTGCCAGTGTACAGGGAGGTAACGAGCAGTACTTC.

This chain links TRBV27 with TRBJ1-5; 8 positions agree with TRBD1. CDR3 size: 18 residues. Germline V lookup: CDR1 MNHEY, CDR2 SMNVEV (reference sequence). Trimming at V came to 2 bases and at J to 3 bases, leaving 12 bases not matched to a gene. The CDR3 DNA sequence: TGTGCCAGCAGTTTAATTGCAGGGGGCGTCCTGGTCAATCAGCCCCAGCATTTT. It codes for CASSLIAGGVLVNQPQHF.

Ten or more counts support this clonotype. V gene TRBV6-9 combines with J gene TRBJ2-2; 8 bases line up with TRBD1. The J segment lost 6 bases and the V segment lost 7 bases, leaving 4 bases of the junction unmatched. This CDR3 is 13 amino acids long. Per the germline V gene, CDR1 is MNHGY and CDR2 is SVAAGI. CDR3 sequence: CASTYRGSGELFF. The CDR3 nucleotides read TGTGCCAGCACTTACAGGGGGTCCGGGGAGCTGTTTTTT.

This rearrangement joins TRBV6-2 or TRBV6-3 to TRBJ2-7; possibly TRBD2 for D (5 bases). The CDR3 is made up of 13 amino acids. Trimming cost V 6 bases and J 1 base, with 10 bases left between them. The germline V gene encodes CDR1 MNHEY and CDR2 SVGEGT. In DNA form, the CDR3 reads TGTGCCAGCAGACTCGGACTTTCCTACGAGCAGTACTTC. This encodes CASRLGLSYEQYF.

There are many counts of this clonotype. The V gene is TRBV5-1, the J gene TRBJ2-2, with 7 bases lining up with TRBD1. The germline V gene encodes CDR1 SGHRS and CDR2 YFSETQ. Trimming cost V 0 bases and J 4 bases; bases outside gene matches: 3. This CDR3 has 15 residues. CDR3: CASSLGGGFTGELFF. The CDR3 region has the DNA TGCGCCAGCAGCTTGGGAGGGGGCTTCACCGGGGAGCTGTTTTTT.

In this sample, this clonotype turned up many times. The V call is TRBV5-1, the J call TRBJ2-3, with 7 positions matching TRBD1. The V segment lost 0 bases and the J segment 4 bases; nucleotides outside the gene matches: 2. Germline V lookup: CDR1 SGHRS, CDR2 YFSETQ. The CDR3 extends over 14 amino acids. The CDR3 sequence: CASSLAGQADTQYF. For the CDR3, the DNA is TGCGCCAGCAGCTTGGCCGGACAGGCAGATACGCAGTATTTT. Supplemented by reference TRBV5-1 and TRBJ2-3, the full variable domain reads KAGVTQTPRYLIKTRGQQVTLSCSPISGHRSVSWYQQTPGQGLQFLFEYFSETQRNKGNFPGRFSGRQFSNSRSEMNVSTLELGDSALYLCASSLAGQADTQYFGPGTRLTVL.

This rearrangement joins TRBV11-2 to TRBJ2-7, with 8 bases fitting TRBD2. The CDR3 contains 14 residues. The germline V gene encodes CDR1 SGHAT and CDR2 FQNNGV. V lost 4 bases and J lost 0; bases outside the gene matches: 2. The CDR3 coding sequence is TGTGCCAGCAGCTGGGGACTAGACTCCTACGAGCAGTACTTC. Amino acid sequence: CASSWGLDSYEQYF. The full variable domain, in which reference TRBV11-2 and TRBJ2-7 provide the parts outside the CDR3, is EAGVAQSPRYKIIEKRQSVAFWCNPISGHATLYWYQQILGQGPKLLIQFQNNGVVDDSQLPKDRFSAERLKGVDSTLKIQPAKLEDSAVYLCASSWGLDSYEQYFGPGTRLTVT.

Ten or more counts support this clonotype. V gene TRBV28 combines with J gene TRBJ2-7, with D uncertain. V was clipped by 3 bases and J by 3 bases, with 9 bases between them. The CDR3 covers 13 residues. Germline lookup yields CDR1 MDHEN and CDR2 SYDVKM. The CDR3 DNA reads as TGTGCCAGCAGTTTGAACACTATCTACGAGCAGTACTTC. It yields the protein CASSLNTIYEQYF.

The chain is built from TRBV6-1 and TRBJ1-5; D is possibly TRBD1 (6 bases). The CDR3 runs 16 residues. CDR1 MNHNS and CDR2 SASEGT come from the germline V gene. Trimming shortened V by 7 bases and J by 6 bases, and 22 bases separated the two germline ends. CDR3 nucleotides: TGTGCCAGCACCGAAAGGGGCAGGGGAGCGGGTCAGCCCCAGCATTTT. Its protein product is CASTERGRGAGQPQHF.

This clonotype was observed at least ten times. V is TRBV15 and J is TRBJ1-5, with a possible D match to TRBD1 (6 bases). V was trimmed by 0 bases and J by 0 bases, leaving 18 bases between them. Germline V CDR1 and CDR2: LNHNV, YYDKDF (reference sequence). This CDR3 is built from 19 residues. Here the CDR3 DNA reads TGTGCCACCAGCAGAGATCTCGGCTCGGACAGCCCTAGCAATCAGCCCCAGCATTTT. It yields the protein CATSRDLGSDSPSNQPQHF.

The chain has TRBV28 and TRBJ2-7; perhaps TRBD2 as D (6 bases). Trimming pared 4 bases from V and 3 bases from J, leaving 13 bases between. CDR1 MDHEN and CDR2 SYDVKM come from the germline V gene. The CDR3 loop spans 14 amino acids. The CDR3 spells CASSYLAADYEQYF. The CDR3, as DNA: TGTGCCAGCAGTTATTTAGCGGCCGACTACGAGCAGTACTTC.

This clonotype was counted at least ten times. J is TRBJ2-2 and V is TRBV10-3, with 8 bases matching TRBD2. The CDR3 contains 18 residues. After removal of 8 bases from V and 3 bases from J, the junction contained 17 bases not matched to a gene. Germline CDR1 and CDR2: ENHRY and SYGVKD. The CDR3 spells CAISFPGLGGGDTGELFF. The CDR3 DNA reads TGTGCCATCTCCTTTCCGGGACTAGGAGGAGGAGACACCGGGGAGCTGTTTTTT.

This clonotype has just a few counts. The chain uses TRBV12-3 or TRBV12-4 and TRBJ1-1; D might be TRBD1 (5 bases). Trimming took 6 bases from V and 1 from J, leaving 18 bases between them. The CDR3 consists of 16 residues. CDR3 protein: CASRHGRGLTNTEAFF. The CDR3 DNA reads TGTGCCAGCAGACACGGTCGGGGGTTGACGAACACTGAAGCTTTCTTT.

This clonotype was seen repeatedly, ten times or more. This chain joins TRBV11-2 and TRBJ2-2, with TRBD2 matching over 7 bases. This CDR3 has 14 amino acids. The junction had 1 base not matched to a gene; V was cut back by 5 bases and J by 1 base. CDR1 and CDR2 (germline): SGHAT, FQNNGV. CDR3 sequence: CASSVAGNTGELFF. In nucleotides, the CDR3 is TGTGCCAGCAGCGTAGCGGGGAACACCGGGGAGCTGTTTTTT.

The genes are TRBV6-2 or TRBV6-3 and TRBJ1-2; possibly TRBD1 for D (6 bases). Trimming took off 3 bases at V and 2 bases at J, with 16 bases between the two ends. This CDR3 has 16 amino acids. CDR1 is MNHEY and CDR2 is SVGEGT in the germline V gene. CDR3: CASSYGRRTANYGYTF. The CDR3, as DNA: TGTGCCAGCAGTTATGGGAGAAGGACAGCGAACTATGGCTACACCTTC.